The rows below give T cell receptor beta chains drawn from one sample of a study of memory CD4+ T cells and cytomegalovirus serostatus. The table came from immunoSEQ multiplex PCR; TCRdb's copy has only in-frame clones and leaves some out. The top ten hold around 1.6% of the sample, which has 45,000 to 55,000 clones, around 78% seen once. Specimen: memory CD4+ T cells from blood. The receptors were gathered from an adult in good health and CMV-seronegative. The CDR3 runs from the conserved cysteine through the conserved F or W. A D gene is named only where the DNA matches it firmly. Expanded clones get a size class; other rows say once, few or many, or leave the size out.

abundance	len	v_gene	d_gene	j_gene	CDR3nt	CDR3aa
NA	14	TRBV15	NA	TRBJ1-2	TGTGCCACCTCCTACTCGACAGTAGACTATGGCTACACCTTC	CATSYSTVDYGYTF
NA	18	TRBV4-2	TRBD2	TRBJ2-5	TGTGCCAGCAGCCAAGTGGCTAGCGGGGGCCAAGGCCAAGAGACCCAGTACTTC	CASSQVASGGQGQETQYF
few	12	TRBV6-1	NA	TRBJ1-1	TGTGCCAGCACCTTGGATTTCACTGAAGCTTTCTTT	CASTLDFTEAFF
NA	14	TRBV6-1	TRBD1	TRBJ1-1	TGTGCCAGCCGGACAGGGGGACAGAACACTGAAGCTTTCTTT	CASRTGGQNTEAFF
NA	12	TRBV30	NA	TRBJ2-3	TGTGCCTGGAGTTTTCGGGCAGATACGCAGTATTTT	CAWSFRADTQYF
NA	13	TRBV7-9	NA	TRBJ2-7	TGTGCCAGCAGCTCAGGCACTAGTAACGAGCAGTACTTC	CASSSGTSNEQYF
NA	13	TRBV27	NA	TRBJ1-3	TGTGCCAGCAGTTTAATGGTTGGAAACACCATATATTTT	CASSLMVGNTIYF
NA	15	TRBV6-1	TRBD1	TRBJ1-3	TGTGCCAGCAGTGAGGACAGGGGGCCGCTAAACACCATATATTTT	CASSEDRGPLNTIYF
NA	15	TRBV10-3	NA	TRBJ1-2	TGTGCCATCAGTGACCCAGCTGGGAAAAACTATGGCTACACCTTC	CAISDPAGKNYGYTF
NA	22	TRBV4-2	NA	TRBJ2-3	TGTGCCAGCAGCCCCCTCGCCACCCCGAGGACGAGCAGTGAAGCGGGCACAGATACGCAGTATTTT	CASSPLATPRTSSEAGTDTQYF
NA	15	TRBV13	NA	TRBJ2-1	TGTGCCAGCAGCTTAGGGGGGGCCTCCTACAATGAGCAGTTCTTC	CASSLGGASYNEQFF
NA	15	TRBV2	TRBD2	TRBJ2-3	TGTGCCAGCAGTGAAGGGCGGGGGGCCACAGATACGCAGTATTTT	CASSEGRGATDTQYF
NA	16	TRBV10-2	TRBD1	TRBJ1-5	TGCGCCAGCAGTAACCAAGACAGGGTTAGCAATCAGCCCCAGCATTTT	CASSNQDRVSNQPQHF
NA	13	TRBV28	NA	TRBJ2-1	TGTGCCAGCAGTTTAAGCCCGCGTAATGAGCAGTTCTTC	CASSLSPRNEQFF
NA	16	TRBV14	NA	TRBJ2-3	TGTGCCAGCAGCCAAGACGTATGGGTGGCCGGCGATACGCAGTATTTT	CASSQDVWVAGDTQYF
NA	18	TRBV7-8	TRBD1	TRBJ2-3	TGTGCCAGCAGCCCTAGGGTCGGACAGGGGGCGTTGACAGATACGCAGTATTTT	CASSPRVGQGALTDTQYF
few	14	TRBV2	TRBD1	TRBJ1-1	TGTGCCAGCAGCCGGGACAGGGGGCGAGGTGAAGCTTTCTTT	CASSRDRGRGEAFF
NA	13	TRBV11-2	NA	TRBJ1-6	TGTGCCAGCAGCCCCTTGCGGGATTCACCCCTCCACTTT	CASSPLRDSPLHF
once	16	TRBV5-1	NA	TRBJ1-1	TGCGCCAGCAGCTCAAGGACCGGAAGGGGGGACACTGAAGCTTTCTTT	CASSSRTGRGDTEAFF
once	14	TRBV5-6	NA	TRBJ2-7	TGTGCCAGCAGCTTGGTATCGGGGAATTACGAGCAGTACTTC	CASSLVSGNYEQYF
NA	17	TRBV15	TRBD1	TRBJ1-4	TGTGCCACCAGCAGAGGGCAGGGGGCGATAACTAATGAAAAACTGTTTTTT	CATSRGQGAITNEKLFF
NA	15	TRBV7-2	TRBD2	TRBJ2-7	TGTGCCAGCAGCCTTGCGACTAGCGGTTTATACGAGCAGTACTTC	CASSLATSGLYEQYF
NA	16	TRBV28	NA	TRBJ1-2	TGTGCCAGCAGTTCCGATTACAGGAGATCTAACTATGGCTACACCTTC	CASSSDYRRSNYGYTF
few	14	TRBV4-1	NA	TRBJ1-2	TGCGCCAGCAGCCAAGTTGGACCTAACTATGGCTACACCTTC	CASSQVGPNYGYTF
NA	13	TRBV11-3	NA	TRBJ2-6	TGTGCCAGCAGCTTATCTGGGGCCAACGTCCTGACTTTC	CASSLSGANVLTF
NA	16	TRBV9	TRBD2	TRBJ2-1	TGTGCCAGCAGCGCCCAACTAGCGGCACCTTACAATGAGCAGTTCTTC	CASSAQLAAPYNEQFF
NA	13	TRBV11-2	NA	TRBJ1-1	TGTGCCAGCAGCTTAACCCGGAACACTGAAGCTTTCTTT	CASSLTRNTEAFF
once	15	TRBV7-2	TRBD1	TRBJ2-5	TGTGCCAGCAGCTTTAGAGGGACAGACCAAGAGACCCAGTACTTC	CASSFRGTDQETQYF
NA	16	TRBV9	TRBD2	TRBJ2-6	TGTGCCAGCACCCTGACTAGCTCGGCCGGGGCCAACGTCCTGACTTTC	CASTLTSSAGANVLTF
NA	13	TRBV21-1	NA	TRBJ2-7	TGTGCCAGCACCCAGGGGGCGCCCTACGAGCAGTACTTC	CASTQGAPYEQYF
NA	16	TRBV7-2	NA	TRBJ2-1	TGTGCCAGCAGCTTGGACTCCGGGAGTACCTACAATGAGCAGTTCTTC	CASSLDSGSTYNEQFF
few	15	TRBV9	NA	TRBJ1-4	TGTGCCAGCAGCCGCGCAGGGCAAACTAATGAAAAACTGTTTTTT	CASSRAGQTNEKLFF
NA	15	TRBV9	NA	TRBJ2-1	TGTGCCAGCAGCGTAGGGTCGAGCTCCTACAATGAGCAGTTCTTC	CASSVGSSSYNEQFF
NA	16	TRBV11-1	TRBD1	TRBJ1-2	TGTGCCAGCAGCTTAGTTACGGGACAGGGGTTCGATGGCTACACCTTC	CASSLVTGQGFDGYTF
NA	15	TRBV5-6	TRBD2	TRBJ2-7	TGTGCCAGCAGCTCCTATAGCGGGAGGGCGTACGAGCAGTACTTC	CASSSYSGRAYEQYF
NA	17	TRBV29-1	TRBD1	TRBJ2-7	TGCAGCGTTCGGGGCATTAAAGACGGGACAGGGAGTCGTGAGCAGTACTTC	CSVRGIKDGTGSREQYF
NA	11	TRBV2	NA	TRBJ2-7	TGTGCCAGCAGCCGTCGGGACGAGCAGTACTTC	CASSRRDEQYF
NA	16	TRBV2	TRBD1	TRBJ1-3	TGTGCCAGCAGTGGCCGGGACAGTGGCTCTGGAAACACCATATATTTT	CASSGRDSGSGNTIYF
NA	15	TRBV5-4	TRBD1	TRBJ2-5	TGTGCCAGCAGCTTGGGGACAGGGGGCTCAGAGACCCAGTACTTC	CASSLGTGGSETQYF
NA	13	TRBV19	NA	TRBJ2-7	TGTGCCAGTAGGCCTAGCGCCAGCTACGAGCAGTACTTC	CASRPSASYEQYF
few	15	TRBV11-2	NA	TRBJ1-1	TGTGCCAGCAGCTTCTTTCCGGGACATAGGACTGAAGCTTTCTTT	CASSFFPGHRTEAFF
NA	16	TRBV4-3	TRBD1	TRBJ2-7	TGCGCCAGCAGCCCCAGTAACAGGGGTGAAGTTTACGAGCAGTACTTC	CASSPSNRGEVYEQYF
once	16	TRBV28	TRBD1	TRBJ2-1	TGTGCCAGCAGTTTATTGACAGGGACGGCCTACAATGAGCAGTTCTTC	CASSLLTGTAYNEQFF
NA	14	TRBV6-5	TRBD1	TRBJ2-7	TGTGCCAGCAGGTCGACAGGGAGTAACTACGAGCAGTACTTC	CASRSTGSNYEQYF
NA	14	TRBV19	NA	TRBJ1-1	TGTGCCAGTAAGGCCCAGGGGAGTGTACCTGAAGCTTTCTTT	CASKAQGSVPEAFF
many	14	TRBV28	NA	TRBJ1-1	TGTGCCAGCATCCCGGGGGCTCTGAACACTGAAGCTTTCTTT	CASIPGALNTEAFF
NA	14	TRBV7-2	NA	TRBJ2-7	TGTGCCAGCAGCTTAGCGGCGGGACGGACCGAGCAGTACTTC	CASSLAAGRTEQYF
NA	14	TRBV28	TRBD1	TRBJ1-5	TGTGCCAGCAGTCAAGACAGGGGTAATCAGCCCCAGCATTTT	CASSQDRGNQPQHF
NA	15	TRBV14	TRBD2	TRBJ2-7	TGTGCCAGCAGCCTGAGGACGGGAGGGAACTACGAGCAGTACTTC	CASSLRTGGNYEQYF
NA	13	TRBV4-3	NA	TRBJ2-3	TGCGCCAGCAGCCAAGAGGGGGCGAATACGCAGTATTTT	CASSQEGANTQYF
NA	15	TRBV28	TRBD1	TRBJ1-2	TGTGCCAGCAGTGGTCCCGGGACAGGGTTCTATGGCTACACCTTC	CASSGPGTGFYGYTF
NA	15	TRBV9	TRBD2	TRBJ2-3	TGTGCCAGCAGCGTAGCGAGACTAGCTACAGATACGCAGTATTTT	CASSVARLATDTQYF
NA	15	TRBV9	NA	TRBJ2-6	TGTGCCAGCACCGATGGGGGACTCGGGGCCAACGTCCTGACTTTC	CASTDGGLGANVLTF
NA	14	TRBV29-1	NA	TRBJ2-5	TGCAGCGTGGGGGGTTCGGGATTAAGAGAGACCCAGTACTTC	CSVGGSGLRETQYF
once	15	TRBV6-5	NA	TRBJ2-7	TGTGCCAGCAGCGAAAGGGGGACTGGCTCCTACGAGCAGTACTTC	CASSERGTGSYEQYF
NA	16	TRBV5-1	NA	TRBJ1-5	TGCGCCAGCAGCTTGGCTTTCACAGGGAGCAATCAGCCCCAGCATTTT	CASSLAFTGSNQPQHF
once	14	TRBV14	NA	TRBJ1-1	TGTGCCAGCAGCCGAGTAACAGGAGGAGCTGAAGCTTTCTTT	CASSRVTGGAEAFF
NA	13	TRBV6-5	NA	TRBJ1-1	TGTGCCAGCAGTGCCAACTTGAACACTGAAGCTTTCTTT	CASSANLNTEAFF